The rows below give T cell receptor beta chains drawn from one sample of a study of cytomegalovirus exposure and HLA in healthy donors. This table comes from immunoSEQ multiplex PCR, and its TCRdb copy is limited to in-frame clones, with some not included. The sample gives some 130,000 clones, roughly 72% of which show up once; 7.3% is in the top ten. Source material: PBMCs. These receptors were taken from a male donor in good health and CMV-seronegative. The conserved cysteine and the conserved F or W are not part of the CDR3 here. The order of the fields is clone size, V gene, CDR3 protein. Clone sizes are given selectively: once, few, many, or a class where the clone is expanded.

size: NA; V: TRBV30; CDR3: AWRSLRDRNSYT
size: NA; V: TRBV4-2; CDR3: ASSQDAGLYGYT
size: NA; V: TRBV9; CDR3: ASSVATSYEQY
size: NA; V: TRBV7-9; CDR3: ASSEGARSSYEQY
size: once; V: TRBV30; CDR3: AWSPKRRLGGYEQY
size: NA; V: TRBV10-3; CDR3: AIRRTSGANEQF
size: NA; V: TRBV28; CDR3: ASSAAPDYEQY
size: NA; V: TRBV5-4; CDR3: ASSLGDSGTEAF
size: NA; V: TRBV5-1; CDR3: ASSLSGRGNNEQF
size: NA; V: TRBV7-9; CDR3: ASSLNGGTGGVGTEAF